The 3 T cell receptor beta chains given below trace back to one sample, sequenced in a study of blood T cells in healthy people across ages. A second about 6 to 12 cycle PCR used barcoded and J-beta primers. One entry per CDR3 protein, called by TCRdb with MiXCR from the 5' RACE reads. The profile shows about 1.4 million distinct CDR3 sequences, 59% of them singletons. Sequencing was performed on blood. Source of these receptors: a man aged 18 to 30 in good health.

This clonotype was counted many times. The chain couples TRBV4-1 to TRBJ2-1; 8 nucleotides line up with TRBD2. The CDR3 covers 13 residues. V lost 4 bases and J lost 15; bases outside the gene matches: 11. Germline V gene data show CDR1 as MGHRA and CDR2 as YSYEKL. The CDR3 loop is CASSRAAGTSLFF. In DNA form, the CDR3 reads TGCGCCAGCAGCCGGGCAGCCGGGACTAGTCTGTTCTTC.

To note about this clonotype: An end of the junction does not agree with germline; a read error may underlie this. V gene TRBV12-3 or TRBV12-4 combines with J gene TRBJ1-1; tentative D call: TRBD1 (6 bases). The CDR3 runs 13 residues. The CDR3 sequence is CAGSRQGNTEAFF. CDR3 coding DNA: TGTGCCGGCTCCCGTCAGGGGAACACTGAGGCTTTCTTT.

The chain carries TRBV29-1 and TRBJ1-1; 7 bases are a match to TRBD1. V dropped 7 bases and J dropped 8; count of bases not matched to a gene: 4. The CDR3 contains 10 residues. Per germline, CDR1 SQVTM and CDR2 ANQGSEA. The CDR3 is CSGMTGEAFF. For the CDR3, the DNA is TGCAGCGGAATGACAGGGGAAGCTTTCTTT.